This TCR beta chain was identified in a study of a mutant IDH1 vaccine in newly diagnosed glioma. Losses at the gene ends were 6 bases for V and 6 bases for J; bases not matched to a gene: 10. Germline lookup yields CDR1 MGHRA and CDR2 YSYEKL. The CDR3 contains 15 residues. Time point: week 23, last vaccination. Vaccination comprised doses that each held 300 ug of mutant IDH1 20-mer peptide, plus topical imiquimod. This clone was found a few times. Its antigen is unidentified. Sequencing was performed with immunoSEQ multiplex PCR; in TCRdb, only in-frame clones are kept and a portion is missing. The profile covers about 60,000 clones, with more than 75% appearing a single time and approximately 1.4% taken by the ten largest.

J is TRBJ2-1 and V is TRBV4-1, with 8 bases fitting TRBD2. The specimen was PBMCs, collected from a glioma patient whose treatment included an IDH1 peptide vaccine. This TCR was sampled from a man aged 40-55 years with glioma. The CDR3: CASRLAGTRSNEQFF. The CDR3 coding sequence is TGCGCCAGCAGATTAGCCGGGACTAGAAGCAATGAGCAGTTCTTC.